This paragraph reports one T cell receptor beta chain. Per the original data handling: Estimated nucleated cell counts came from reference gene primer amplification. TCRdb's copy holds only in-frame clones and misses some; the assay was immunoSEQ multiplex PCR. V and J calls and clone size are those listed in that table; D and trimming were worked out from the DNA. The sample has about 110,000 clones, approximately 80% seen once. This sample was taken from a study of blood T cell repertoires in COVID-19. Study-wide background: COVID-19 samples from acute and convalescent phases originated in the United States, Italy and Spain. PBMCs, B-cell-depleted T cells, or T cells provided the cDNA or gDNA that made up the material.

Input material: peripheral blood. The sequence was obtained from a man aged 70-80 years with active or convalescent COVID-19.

The CDR3 DNA reads as TGTGCCAGTAGTACTGACACATCAACTAATGAAAAACTGTTTTTT. This sequence encodes CASSTDTSTNEKLFF. This chain links TRBV19 with TRBJ1-4; no firm D call. The V end was cut by 4 bases, the J end by 0 bases, with 9 bases between. This CDR3 has 15 amino acids. Germline-derived CDR1 and CDR2 are LNHDA and SQIVND (reference sequence).